This is a list of T cell receptor beta chains from one sample in a study of glioma-infiltrating T cells. In TCRdb, the multiplex PCR reads were re-called with MiXCR into one record per CDR3 protein. The sample has approximately 120,000 distinct CDR3 sequences; roughly 25% are singletons. The sample comprised glioma tissue, nonneoplastic brain tissue, or PBMCs (not recorded which). These TCRs come from a human donor with low-grade glioma or glioblastoma, undergoing nonglioma brain surgery, or in good health (not recorded which). CDR3s include the opening cysteine and the closing phenylalanine or tryptophan. Each record gives: J gene, D gene, V gene, clone size, CDR3 length, CDR3 protein, CDR3 DNA. D genes are given only for firm matches. For some rows the clone size is stated as once, few or many, or as a class when expanded; others skip it.

>TRBJ2-2|-|TRBV15|many|13
CATTRGWTGELFF
TGTGCCACCACGCGGGGATGGACCGGGGAGCTGTTTTTT
>TRBJ1-2|TRBD1|TRBV6-8|many|13
CASQGPTGYGYTF
TGTGCCAGCCAGGGCCCGACAGGGTATGGCTACACCTTC
>TRBJ2-3|-|TRBV5-1|few|13
CASGIQLPDTQYF
TGCGCCAGCGGCATCCAACTACCAGATACGCAGTATTTT
>TRBJ2-3|-|TRBV12-3/TRBV12-4|many|14
CASSYRQEVDTQYF
TGTGCCAGCAGTTACCGCCAGGAGGTGGATACGCAGTATTTT
>TRBJ2-3|TRBD2|TRBV20-1|many|14
CSARLGLGTDTQYF
TGCAGTGCTAGGTTAGGACTAGGAACAGATACGCAGTATTTT
>TRBJ1-6|-|TRBV10-3|few|15
CAISERGVTNSPLHF
TGTGCCATCAGTGAGAGGGGGGTTACAAACTCACCCCTCCACTTT
>TRBJ2-6|TRBD1|TRBV10-3|few|17
CAISEMGQGAGANVLTF
TGTGCCATCAGTGAAATGGGACAGGGGGCTGGGGCCAACGTCCTGACTTTC
>TRBJ2-3|TRBD2|TRBV6-2/TRBV6-3|many|15
CASSLLAGGADTQYF
TGTGCCAGCAGTTTACTAGCGGGAGGAGCAGATACGCAGTATTTT
>TRBJ2-1|TRBD1|TRBV28|many|14
CASRTGTVYNEQFF
TGTGCCAGCAGAACCGGGACAGTCTACAATGAGCAGTTCTTC
>TRBJ2-3|-|TRBV12-3/TRBV12-4|many|14
CASSLRVSTDTQYF
TGTGCCAGCAGCTTACGCGTTAGCACAGATACGCAGTATTTT
>TRBJ1-5|TRBD1|TRBV27|many|15
CASSLWGTGNQPQHF
TGTGCCAGCAGTTTGTGGGGGACAGGTAATCAGCCCCAGCATTTT
>TRBJ1-2|-|TRBV3-1|many|14
CASSQDSLGRGYTF
TGTGCCAGCAGCCAAGATTCTCTAGGGAGGGGCTACACCTTC
>TRBJ2-4|-|TRBV10-3|many|15
CAISESQAMGGIQYF
TGTGCCATCAGTGAGTCGCAAGCTATGGGGGGCATTCAGTACTTC
>TRBJ2-7|TRBD1|TRBV3-1|-|13
CASSLNTGDEQYF
TGTGCCAGCAGCCTTAACACAGGGGACGAGCAGTACTTC
>TRBJ2-7|-|TRBV7-2|many|15
CASSLGLGGPYEQYF
TGTGCCAGCAGCTTAGGATTAGGTGGCCCCTACGAGCAGTACTTC
>TRBJ1-2|-|TRBV4-1|-|13
CASSQGPGGGYTF
TGCGCCAGCAGCCAAGGCCCGGGCGGTGGCTACACCTTC
>TRBJ2-3|-|TRBV7-9|many|13
CASSLYMTDTQYF
TGTGCCAGCAGCTTATATATGACAGATACGCAGTATTTT
>TRBJ1-5|-|TRBV28|many|14
CASRAGTLNQPQHF
TGTGCCAGCAGGGCCGGGACACTCAATCAGCCCCAGCATTTT
>TRBJ2-1|-|TRBV29-1|-|14
CSVVPPRTYNEQFF
TGCAGCGTTGTCCCCCCCCGAACCTACAATGAGCAGTTCTTC
>TRBJ2-3|TRBD2|TRBV29-1|-|14
CSVDPTSGPHTQYF
TGCAGCGTTGATCCTACTAGCGGACCTCATACGCAGTATTTT
>TRBJ1-5|-|TRBV4-2|-|15
CASSQDPESNQPQHF
TGTGCCAGCAGCCAAGATCCAGAGAGCAATCAGCCCCAGCATTTT
>TRBJ2-5|-|TRBV29-1|many|14
CSDSEISGQETQYF
TGCAGCGATAGCGAGATTTCAGGTCAAGAGACCCAGTACTTC
>TRBJ2-7|TRBD2|TRBV10-3|many|20
CAISEVGRLNQAGGSREQYF
TGTGCCATCAGTGAGGTTGGCAGACTGAATCAAGCGGGAGGGAGCAGGGAGCAGTACTTC
>TRBJ2-1|-|TRBV29-1|-|13
CSVEGDFYNEQFF
TGCAGCGTTGAAGGGGACTTCTACAATGAGCAGTTCTTC
>TRBJ2-2|-|TRBV6-1|many|14
CASSGNARTGELFF
TGTGCCAGCAGTGGGAATGCCCGCACCGGGGAGCTGTTTTTT
>TRBJ2-6|-|TRBV4-1|many|17
CASSRLSRDSGANVLTF
TGCGCCAGCAGCCGCCTATCCCGGGACTCTGGGGCCAACGTCCTGACTTTC
>TRBJ1-1|-|TRBV12-5|-|13
CASGLDINTEAFF
TGTGCTAGTGGCCTGGACATAAACACTGAAGCTTTCTTT
>TRBJ1-2|-|TRBV2|many|13
CASSEREGGGYTF
TGTGCCAGCAGTGAAAGGGAGGGAGGTGGCTACACCTTC
>TRBJ2-5|-|TRBV3-1|many|15
CASSRYYGAEETQYF
TGTGCCAGCAGCCGCTATTATGGGGCGGAAGAGACCCAGTACTTC
>TRBJ1-6|-|TRBV24-1|few|13
CATQRVLGSPLHF
TGTGCCACCCAGAGGGTATTGGGTTCACCCCTCCACTTT
>TRBJ2-1|TRBD2|TRBV12-5|many|15
CASGPTSGRQNEQFF
TGTGCTAGTGGTCCTACTAGCGGGAGACAAAATGAGCAGTTCTTC
>TRBJ1-5|-|TRBV7-2|many|16
CASSLNSVVGNQPQHF
TGTGCCAGCAGCTTAAATAGTGTAGTGGGCAATCAGCCCCAGCATTTT
>TRBJ2-1|TRBD1|TRBV19|-|13
CARPGQAYNEQFF
TGTGCCAGGCCGGGACAGGCATACAATGAGCAGTTCTTC
>TRBJ2-2|TRBD2|TRBV5-1|many|14
CASSSNGLAGELFF
TGCGCCAGCAGCTCCAACGGACTAGCAGGGGAGCTGTTTTTT
>TRBJ2-3|-|TRBV28|many|13
CASSAPGTDTQYF
TGTGCCAGCAGCGCTCCGGGCACAGATACGCAGTATTTT
>TRBJ2-4|TRBD1|TRBV27|many|13
CASSSGQAYVQYF
TGTGCCAGCAGTTCCGGACAGGCTTACGTTCAGTACTTC
>TRBJ2-1|TRBD2|TRBV6-2/TRBV6-3|many|14
CASSWGLAGVEQFF
TGTGCCAGCAGTTGGGGACTAGCGGGAGTTGAGCAGTTCTTC
>TRBJ2-3|-|TRBV29-1|few|14
CSANLDTGSDTQYF
TGCAGCGCCAACCTAGACACAGGGTCTGATACGCAGTATTTT
>TRBJ2-1|TRBD2|TRBV4-3|many|16
CASSQDPLAGYNEQFF
TGCGCCAGCAGCCAAGATCCACTAGCGGGATACAATGAGCAGTTCTTC
>TRBJ2-1|TRBD1|TRBV15|many|15
CATSSRTTGWNEQFF
TGTGCCACCAGCAGTCGAACGACAGGGTGGAATGAGCAGTTCTTC
>TRBJ2-1|-|TRBV5-6|few|14
CASSQGLPSNEQFF
TGTGCCAGCAGCCAGGGCCTACCGTCGAATGAGCAGTTCTTC
>TRBJ1-2|-|TRBV11-2|-|11
CASSEYNGYTF
TGTGCCAGCAGCGAATATAATGGCTACACCTTC
>TRBJ2-1|-|TRBV3-1|many|15
CASSQRFGSYNEQFF
TGTGCCAGCAGCCAAAGGTTTGGCTCCTACAATGAGCAGTTCTTC
>TRBJ2-7|-|TRBV2|-|15
CASSEWRQTAYEQYF
TGTGCCAGCAGTGAATGGCGACAGACAGCTTACGAGCAGTACTTC
>TRBJ1-5|-|TRBV6-1|many|18
CASSLGKGLGNSNQPQHF
TGTGCCAGCAGCCTGGGGAAGGGTCTCGGGAATAGCAATCAGCCCCAGCATTTT
>TRBJ1-6|-|TRBV2|many|14
CASMGTSYNSPLHF
TGTGCCAGCATGGGGACCTCCTATAATTCACCCCTCCACTTT
>TRBJ1-3|-|TRBV7-9|few|13
CASSLGTGNTIYF
TGTGCCAGCAGCTTAGGGACTGGAAACACCATATATTTT
>TRBJ2-3|-|TRBV29-1|many|12
CSVGQTTDTQYF
TGCAGCGTAGGACAGACCACAGATACGCAGTATTTT
>TRBJ1-2|TRBD1|TRBV4-1|many|16
CASSPTGGPINYGYTF
TGCGCCAGCAGCCCGACAGGGGGGCCGATTAACTATGGCTACACCTTC
>TRBJ2-7|TRBD2|TRBV19|-|14
CASPTLADAYGQYF
TGTGCCAGCCCGACTCTAGCGGACGCCTACGGGCAGTATTTC
>TRBJ2-1|-|TRBV9|few|15
CASSLAGLAINEQFF
TGTGCCAGCAGCCTGGCTGGCCTAGCAATCAATGAGCAGTTCTTC
>TRBJ2-3|TRBD2|TRBV24-1|many|16
CATSDLAGGTTDTQYF
TGTGCCACCAGTGACCTAGCGGGAGGGACGACAGATACGCAGTATTTT
>TRBJ2-3|TRBD2|TRBV5-4|few|15
CASSLKGLGTDTQYF
TGTGCCAGCAGCTTGAAGGGACTAGGCACAGATACGCAGTATTTT
>TRBJ1-2|-|TRBV19|many|13
CASSTQGMRGYTF
TGTGCCAGTAGTACCCAGGGAATGAGGGGCTACACCTTC
>TRBJ2-1|-|TRBV6-2/TRBV6-3|many|18
CASSYSPSVYQGADEQFF
TGTGCCAGCAGTTACTCACCCTCGGTTTATCAAGGGGCGGATGAGCAGTTCTTC
>TRBJ2-7|-|TRBV4-1|-|17
CASSQGKTGLPFYEQYF
TGCGCCAGCAGCCAAGGCAAAACCGGGCTTCCCTTCTACGAGCAGTACTTC
>TRBJ2-2|TRBD2|TRBV30|few|16
CAWSRTSGRNTGELFF
TGTGCCTGGAGCAGAACTAGCGGGAGGAACACCGGGGAGCTGTTTTTT
>TRBJ2-3|-|TRBV10-3|many|16
CAISEYRQGGTDTQYF
TGTGCCATCAGTGAATACAGACAGGGAGGAACAGATACGCAGTATTTT
>TRBJ1-1|TRBD1|TRBV29-1|-|13
CSVDGTGGTEASF
TGCAGCGTTGATGGGACAGGGGGCACTGAAGCTTCCTTT
>TRBJ2-3|-|TRBV6-1|many|13
CASSPPGADTQYF
TGTGCCAGCAGCCCTCCGGGGGCAGATACGCAGTATTTT